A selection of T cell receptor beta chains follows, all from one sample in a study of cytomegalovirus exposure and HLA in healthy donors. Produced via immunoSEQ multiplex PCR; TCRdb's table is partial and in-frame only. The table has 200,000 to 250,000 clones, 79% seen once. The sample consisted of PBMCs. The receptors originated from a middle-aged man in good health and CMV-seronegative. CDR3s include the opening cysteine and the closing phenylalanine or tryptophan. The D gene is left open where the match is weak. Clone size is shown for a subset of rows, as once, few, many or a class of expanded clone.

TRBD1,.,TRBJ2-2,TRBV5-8,CASSGMTGGNTGELFF,TGTGCCAGCAGCGGCATGACAGGGGGTAACACCGGGGAGCTGTTTTTT
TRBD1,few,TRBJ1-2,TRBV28,CASSPNDRGGGYTF,TGTGCCAGCAGTCCAAACGACAGGGGTGGTGGCTACACCTTC
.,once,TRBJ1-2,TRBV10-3,CATKQAEYGYTF,TGTGCCACAAAACAGGCTGAGTATGGCTACACCTTC
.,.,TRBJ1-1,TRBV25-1,CASSALSPTTEAFF,TGTGCCAGCAGTGCCTTATCGCCGACTACTGAAGCTTTCTTT
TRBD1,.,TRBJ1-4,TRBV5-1,CASSWGTGTTNEKLFF,TGCGCCAGCAGCTGGGGGACAGGGACAACTAATGAAAAACTGTTTTTT
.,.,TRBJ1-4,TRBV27,CASSLPGRNEKLFF,TGTGCCAGCAGTCTGCCGGGGAGGAATGAAAAACTGTTTTTT
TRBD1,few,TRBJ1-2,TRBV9,CASSAGQGTYGYTF,TGTGCCAGCAGCGCCGGACAGGGGACGTATGGCTACACCTTC
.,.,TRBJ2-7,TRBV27,CASSSSTLYEQYF,TGTGCCAGCAGTTCCTCTACCCTCTACGAGCAGTACTTC
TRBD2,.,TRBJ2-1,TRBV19,CASSSTPGLAIYNEQFF,TGTGCCAGTAGTTCCACCCCGGGACTAGCGATCTACAATGAGCAGTTCTTC
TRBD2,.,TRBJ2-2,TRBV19,CASSRGVSGKTGELFF,TGTGCCAGTAGTCGAGGAGTTAGCGGGAAGACCGGGGAGCTGTTTTTT
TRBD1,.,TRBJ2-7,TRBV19,CASSPGQSSYEQYF,TGTGCCAGTAGCCCGGGACAGAGCTCCTACGAGCAGTACTTC
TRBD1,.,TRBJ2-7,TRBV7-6,CASSETQGAYEQYF,TGTGCCAGCAGCGAAACACAGGGGGCCTACGAGCAGTACTTC
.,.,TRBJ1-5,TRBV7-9,CASSLERGDNQPQHF,TGTGCCAGCAGCTTAGAAAGAGGAGACAATCAGCCCCAGCATTTT
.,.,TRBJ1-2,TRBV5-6,CASSPGGGNYGYTF,TGTGCCAGCAGCCCGGGAGGAGGGAACTATGGCTACACCTTC